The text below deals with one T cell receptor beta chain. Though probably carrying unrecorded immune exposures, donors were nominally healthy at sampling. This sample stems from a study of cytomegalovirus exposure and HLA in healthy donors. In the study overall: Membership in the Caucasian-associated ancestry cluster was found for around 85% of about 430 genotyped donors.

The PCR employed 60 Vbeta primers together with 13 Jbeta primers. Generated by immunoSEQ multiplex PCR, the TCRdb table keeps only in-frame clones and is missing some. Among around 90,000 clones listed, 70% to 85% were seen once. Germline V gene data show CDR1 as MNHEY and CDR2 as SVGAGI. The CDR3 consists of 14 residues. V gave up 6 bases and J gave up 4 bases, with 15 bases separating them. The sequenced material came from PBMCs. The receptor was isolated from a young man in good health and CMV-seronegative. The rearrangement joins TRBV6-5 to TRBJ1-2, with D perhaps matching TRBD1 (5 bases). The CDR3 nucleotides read TGTGCCAGCAGAACTACGCCAGGGTCCTATGGCTACACCTTC. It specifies CASRTTPGSYGYTF.